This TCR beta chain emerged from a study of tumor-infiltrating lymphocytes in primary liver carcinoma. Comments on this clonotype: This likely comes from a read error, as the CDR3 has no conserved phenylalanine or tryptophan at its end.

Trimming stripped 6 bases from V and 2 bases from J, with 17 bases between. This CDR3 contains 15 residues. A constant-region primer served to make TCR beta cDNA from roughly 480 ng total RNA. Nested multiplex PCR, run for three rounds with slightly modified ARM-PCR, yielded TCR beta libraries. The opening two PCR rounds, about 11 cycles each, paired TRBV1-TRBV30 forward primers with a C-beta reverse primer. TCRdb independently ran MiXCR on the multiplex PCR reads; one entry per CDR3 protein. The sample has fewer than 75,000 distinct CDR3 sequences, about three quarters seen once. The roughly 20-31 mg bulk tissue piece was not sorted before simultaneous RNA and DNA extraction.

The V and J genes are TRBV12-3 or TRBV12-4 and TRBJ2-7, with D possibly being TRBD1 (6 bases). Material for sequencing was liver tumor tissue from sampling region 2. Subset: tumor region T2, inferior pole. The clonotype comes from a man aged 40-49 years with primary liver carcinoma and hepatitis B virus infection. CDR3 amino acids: CASRLRDTSTYEQYS. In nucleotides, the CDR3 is TGTGCCAGCAGACTAAGGGACACAAGTACCTACGAGCAGTACTCC.